This TCR beta chain was identified during a study of blood T cell repertoires in COVID-19. Study background: Sites in the United States, Italy and Spain provided acute and convalescent COVID-19 samples. PBMCs, B-cell-depleted T cells, or T cells provided the cDNA or gDNA that made up the material.

Per the germline V gene, CDR1 is KGHSH and CDR2 is LQKENI. This CDR3 is 16 amino acids long. The V gene end was trimmed by 3 bases and the J gene end by 1 base; junction bases not matched to a gene: 5. As processed by the authors: For nucleated cells, counts were estimated from reference gene primer amplification. Method: immunoSEQ multiplex PCR; TCRdb's copy keeps in-frame clones and lacks some. That table is the source of V, J and clone size, and D and trimming were worked out from the DNA. The sample shows some 83,000 clones, about 83% of them seen only once. The source is a woman of 80 years or more with active or convalescent COVID-19. The chain links TRBV18 to TRBJ2-1; 8 bases agree with TRBD2. Input material: peripheral blood. CDR3 amino acids: CASSPNPGGSYNEQFF. The DNA for the CDR3 is TGTGCCAGCTCACCGAATCCGGGAGGGTCCTACAATGAGCAGTTCTTC.